This record looks at one T cell receptor (beta chain) sequence and its context. CDR3 length equals 15 residues. Germline V CDR1 and CDR2: SGHTA, FQGTGA. V lost 3 bases and J lost 2, with 12 bases in between. These data originate in a study of blood T cell repertoires in COVID-19. Study details: Samples representing acute and convalescent COVID-19 were sourced from the United States, Italy and Spain. PBMCs, B-cell-depleted T cells, or T cells provided the cDNA or gDNA that made up the material.

Per the original data handling: Reference gene primer amplification gave estimated nucleated cell counts. Sequenced by immunoSEQ multiplex PCR; TCRdb stores in-frame clones only, minus some. That table supplies the V and J calls and clone size; D and trimming were determined from the DNA. The table records approximately 250,000 clones, 84% of them present only once. The sequenced sample consisted of peripheral blood. The chain is built from TRBV7-3 and TRBJ2-3, with D perhaps TRBD2 (5 bases). This sequence was found in a man in his sixties with acute or convalescent COVID-19. This chain's CDR3 is CASSFGAGATDTQYF. CDR3 bases: TGTGCCAGCAGCTTCGGCGCGGGCGCCACAGATACGCAGTATTTT.